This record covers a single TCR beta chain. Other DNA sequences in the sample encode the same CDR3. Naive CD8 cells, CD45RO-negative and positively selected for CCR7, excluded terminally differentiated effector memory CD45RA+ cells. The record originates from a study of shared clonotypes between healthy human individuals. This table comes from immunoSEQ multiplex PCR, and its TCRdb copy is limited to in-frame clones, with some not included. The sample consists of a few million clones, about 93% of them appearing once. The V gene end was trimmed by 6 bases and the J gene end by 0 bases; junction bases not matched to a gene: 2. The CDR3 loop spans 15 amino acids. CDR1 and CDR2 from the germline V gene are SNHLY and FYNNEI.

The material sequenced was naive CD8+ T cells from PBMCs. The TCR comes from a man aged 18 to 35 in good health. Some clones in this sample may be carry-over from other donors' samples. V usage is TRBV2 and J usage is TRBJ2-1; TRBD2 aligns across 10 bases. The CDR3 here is CASRWTSGSYNEQFF. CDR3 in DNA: TGTGCCAGCAGGTGGACTAGCGGCTCCTACAATGAGCAGTTCTTC.